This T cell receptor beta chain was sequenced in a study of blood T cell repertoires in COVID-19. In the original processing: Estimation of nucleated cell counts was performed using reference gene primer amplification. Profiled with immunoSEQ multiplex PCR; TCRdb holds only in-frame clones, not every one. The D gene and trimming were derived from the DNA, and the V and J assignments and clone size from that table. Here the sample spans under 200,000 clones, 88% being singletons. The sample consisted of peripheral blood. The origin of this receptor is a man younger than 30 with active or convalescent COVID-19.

In nucleotides, the CDR3 is TGTGCCATCAGGGCCGATTATGGCTACACCTTC. Translation gives CAIRADYGYTF. The chain couples TRBV10-3 to TRBJ1-2, with D unresolved. The CDR3 contains 11 residues. Germline V lookup: CDR1 ENHRY, CDR2 SYGVKD. Trimming stripped 6 bases from V and 5 bases from J, with 7 bases between.